Listed here are 30 T cell receptor beta chains from one sample, sequenced in a study of cytomegalovirus exposure and HLA in healthy donors. Generated by immunoSEQ multiplex PCR, the TCRdb table keeps only in-frame clones and is missing some. The sample holds approximately 270,000 clones, about 86% seen once. The source material was PBMCs. Source of these receptors: a woman aged 18 to 35 in good health and CMV-seronegative.

The chain joins TRBV30 to TRBJ2-3; no reliable D call. CDR3 length: 13 amino acids. Germline V gives CDR1 GTSNPN, CDR2 SVGIG (reference sequence). The germline V and J ends were trimmed by 0 bases and 4 bases, with 8 bases remaining between them. The chain's CDR3 is CAWSVLLADTQYF. In DNA, the CDR3 is TGTGCCTGGAGTGTTCTATTGGCAGATACGCAGTATTTT.

This chain joins TRBV7-2 and TRBJ2-7, with 8 bases lining up with TRBD1. The germline CDR1 and CDR2 sequences are SGHTA and FQGNSA. V was pared by 5 bases and J by 3 bases, with 9 bases of the junction left unmatched. The CDR3 totals 15 residues. CDR3 sequence reads: CASSPQGAAHYEQYF. The CDR3 DNA reads TGTGCCAGCAGCCCTCAGGGGGCAGCGCACTACGAGCAGTACTTC.

CDR3 in amino acids: CAWTPLAEAFF. DNA of the CDR3: TGTGCCTGGACCCCGCTAGCTGAAGCTTTCTTT. The rearrangement joins TRBV30 to TRBJ1-1; D is unclear. Germline values: CDR1 GTSNPN, CDR2 SVGIG (reference sequence). Between the trimmed V and J ends, which lost 4 bases and 6 bases, there was a span of 9 bases. The CDR3 loop spans 11 amino acids.

This chain links TRBV15 with TRBJ2-7, with 8 bases lining up with TRBD2. The CDR3 runs 14 residues. CDR1 LNHNV and CDR2 YYDKDF come from the germline V gene (reference sequence). Unmatched junction bases numbered 1, after V lost 0 bases and J lost 3 bases. The CDR3 reads CATSRDRGGYEQYF. In DNA, the CDR3 is TGTGCCACCAGCAGAGATCGGGGGGGCTACGAGCAGTACTTC. Variable domain in full (rest from reference TRBV15 and TRBJ2-7): DAMVIQNPRYQVTQFGKPVTLSCSQTLNHNVMYWYQQKSSQAPKLLFHYYDKDFNNEADTPDNFQSRRPNTSFCFLDIRSPGLGDTAMYLCATSRDRGGYEQYFGPGTRLTVT.

CDR3 protein: CASTADRDRYTF. For the CDR3, the DNA is TGTGCCAGCACCGCGGACAGGGATCGCTACACCTTC. This sequence joins TRBV6-5 and TRBJ1-2, with 8 bases identical to TRBD1. V was pared by 7 bases and J by 9 bases, with 7 bases of the junction left unmatched. The CDR3 sequence is 12 residues long. The V gene's germline CDR1 is MNHEY and CDR2 SVGAGI.

This clone was found once. The V call is TRBV30, the J call TRBJ2-3; 13 positions agree with TRBD2. Losses at the gene ends were 1 base for V and 1 base for J; bases not matched to a gene: 2. This CDR3 has 16 amino acids. Germline-derived CDR1 and CDR2 are GTSNPN and SVGIG (reference sequence). The CDR3 region has the DNA TGTGCCTGGAGTGGGGGGACTAGCGGGGGCACAGATACGCAGTATTTT. It encodes CAWSGGTSGGTDTQYF.

The genes are TRBV2 and TRBJ1-3; 7 nucleotides align to TRBD1. Losses at the gene ends were 5 bases for V and 5 bases for J; bases not matched to a gene: 6. CDR3 length: 14 amino acids. Germline CDR1 reads SNHLY; CDR2 reads FYNNEI. The CDR3 DNA sequence: TGTGCCAGCAGTTCCCGGGACAGCCGAAACACCATATATTTT. Amino acids: CASSSRDSRNTIYF.

The chain carries TRBV6-1 and TRBJ2-7, with D tentatively TRBD1 (6 bases). V was pared by 7 bases and J by 3 bases, with 19 bases between. The CDR3 has 15 residues. The germline gives CDR1 MNHNS, CDR2 SASEGT. CDR3 sequence: CASIGPGQSLYEQYF. CDR3 DNA sequence: TGTGCCAGCATCGGCCCCGGACAGAGCCTCTACGAGCAGTACTTC.

The chain links TRBV2 to TRBJ1-1; D perhaps matches TRBD1 (6 bases). Per germline, CDR1 SNHLY and CDR2 FYNNEI. This CDR3 has 14 residues. Trimming took 5 bases from V and 1 from J, leaving 11 bases between them. CDR3 loop: CASSRTAPNTEAFF. The CDR3 DNA sequence: TGTGCCAGCAGTAGGACAGCGCCGAACACTGAAGCTTTCTTT.

This rearrangement joins TRBV7-9 to TRBJ2-7, with 7 bases identical to TRBD2. In germline, CDR1 is SEHNR, CDR2 FQNEAQ (reference sequence). There are 16 residues in the CDR3. J gave up 2 bases and V 8 bases, and 15 bases lay outside the gene matches. The DNA for the CDR3 is TGTGCCAGCGACTTCTCCGGGGGGACTTCCCCCTACGAGCAGTACTTC. This codes for CASDFSGGTSPYEQYF.

This chain links TRBV4-3 with TRBJ1-5; no reliable D call. Trimming pared 0 bases from V and 0 bases from J, leaving 6 bases between. Germline V gives CDR1 LGHNA, CDR2 YSLEER. CDR3 length: 15 residues. CDR3 in DNA: TGCGCCAGCAGCCAAGAGACATATAGCAATCAGCCCCAGCATTTT. It specifies CASSQETYSNQPQHF.

The rearrangement joins TRBV6-5 to TRBJ2-7, with 14 bases fitting TRBD2. Germline V gene sequence: CDR1 MNHEY, CDR2 SVGAGI. The CDR3 loop spans 15 amino acids. J lost 5 bases, V lost 4 bases, and 4 bases had no gene match. The CDR3: CASSWGTSGGNEQYF. As DNA, the CDR3 is TGTGCCAGCAGTTGGGGGACTAGCGGGGGAAACGAGCAGTACTTC.

V gene TRBV19 combines with J gene TRBJ1-1; TRBD1 might be the D (6 bases). CDR3 length: 13 residues. Germline loops: CDR1 LNHDA, CDR2 SQIVND (reference sequence). The ends were cut back, 7 bases at V and 1 base at J, with 10 bases in the middle. In DNA, the CDR3 is TGTGCCAGTACCCGGACAGAGAACACTGAAGCTTTCTTT. Translation: CASTRTENTEAFF.

The CDR3 here is CASSLAGQGNSPLHF. CDR3 nucleotides: TGTGCCAGCAGCTTAGCGGGACAGGGAAATTCACCCCTCCACTTT. The V gene is TRBV7-3, the J gene TRBJ1-6; TRBD1 agrees at 9 bases. This CDR3 is built from 15 residues. Germline lookup yields CDR1 SGHTA and CDR2 FQGTGA. V was clipped by 2 bases and J by 7 bases; unmatched bases: 3.

The CDR3 DNA sequence: TGTGCCATCAGTGGGGGCCTAACCAACCGACTAGCCGATGAGCAGTTCTTC. Translating gives CAISGGLTNRLADEQFF. The chain joins TRBV10-3 to TRBJ2-1; the match to TRBD2 covers 7 bases. This CDR3 contains 17 residues. V lost 4 bases and J lost 8; bases outside the gene matches: 17. The germline CDR1 and CDR2 sequences are ENHRY and SYGVKD.

The gene calls are TRBV9 and TRBJ2-7, with TRBD2 identical over 8 bases. V lost 3 bases, J lost 0 bases, and 2 bases stayed unmatched. Germline CDR1 and CDR2: SGDLS and YYNGEE. The CDR3 runs 14 residues. CDR3 sequence reads: CASSATSVSYEQYF. DNA for the CDR3: TGTGCCAGCAGCGCGACTAGCGTCTCCTACGAGCAGTACTTC.

The V and J genes are TRBV7-6 and TRBJ1-5, with TRBD1 as a possible D gene (6 bases). Trimming shortened V by 3 bases and J by 5 bases, and 11 bases separated the two germline ends. Per germline, CDR1 SGHVS and CDR2 FNYEAQ. The CDR3 is 14 amino acids. DNA for the CDR3: TGTGCCAGCAGCTTTGGGGACACAGATCAGCCCCAGCATTTT. Translated: CASSFGDTDQPQHF.

The sample holds one count of this clone. Relative to the germline gene, one junction end is altered; a read error may explain this. This chain links TRBV7-7 with TRBJ2-2; TRBD1 aligns across 8 bases. Germline V lookup: CDR1 SSHAT, CDR2 FNYEAQ (reference sequence). The CDR3 contains 16 residues. CDR3 sequence: CASSSAGGTHTGELFF. CDR3 bases: TGTGCTAGCAGCTCCGCAGGGGGCACCCACACCGGGGAGCTGTTTTTT.

The genes are TRBV5-6 and TRBJ2-3, with D unresolved. The germline V gene encodes CDR1 SGHDT and CDR2 YYEEEE. This CDR3 has 14 residues. V lost 4 bases and J 2 bases, leaving 11 bases between the germline ends. The CDR3 is CASSPGTYTDTQYF. CDR3 DNA sequence: TGTGCCAGCAGCCCAGGCACCTACACAGATACGCAGTATTTT. Based on the CDR3 plus reference TRBV5-6 and TRBJ2-3, the full variable domain is DAGVTQSPTHLIKTRGQQVTLRCSPKSGHDTVSWYQQALGQGPQFIFQYYEEEERQRGNFPDRFSGHQFPNYSSELNVNALLLGDSALYLCASSPGTYTDTQYFGPGTRLTVL.

The chain employs TRBV7-9 and TRBJ1-2, with TRBD1 matching 8 bases. Germline values: CDR1 SEHNR, CDR2 FQNEAQ (reference sequence). V shed 5 bases and J 2 bases; nucleotides not matched to a gene: 4. This CDR3 region has 14 residues. CDR3 sequence reads: CASSRTGGNYGYTF. DNA for the CDR3: TGTGCCAGCAGCCGTACAGGGGGAAACTATGGCTACACCTTC.

This chain joins TRBV5-1 and TRBJ1-2, with D unresolved. CDR3 length: 15 amino acids. The V end was cut by 0 bases, the J end by 8 bases, with 17 bases between. The germline gives CDR1 SGHRS, CDR2 YFSETQ. The CDR3 loop reads CASSLEAGRVGGYTF. CDR3 sequence (DNA): TGCGCCAGCAGCTTGGAGGCCGGGAGAGTGGGGGGCTACACCTTC.

The chain joins TRBV6-5 to TRBJ1-2; no reliable D call. The V end lost 2 bases, the J end lost 3 bases, and 7 bases lay between the germline ends. This CDR3 contains 13 residues. The germline gives CDR1 MNHEY, CDR2 SVGAGI. CDR3 nucleotides: TGTGCCAGCAGTTACGTCAGTTACTATGGCTACACCTTC. Amino acids: CASSYVSYYGYTF.

This chain joins TRBV6-6 and TRBJ2-1; D is uncertain. The CDR3 has 14 residues. CDR1 is MNHNY and CDR2 is SVGAGI in the germline V gene (reference sequence). Trimming cost V 2 bases and J 11 bases, with 16 bases left between them. CDR3 nucleotide sequence: TGTGCCAGCAGTTACCAGGTTCCCGCCCTGAAGCAGTTCTTC. Its protein is CASSYQVPALKQFF.

The V gene is TRBV6-5, the J gene TRBJ1-2; D remains ambiguous. From germline, CDR1 is MNHEY and CDR2 SVGAGI. V lost 5 bases, J lost 8 bases, and 15 bases lay in between. CDR3 length equals 13 residues. The CDR3 spells CASSPVQLGGYTF. The CDR3 DNA follows: TGTGCCAGCAGTCCCGTTCAGCTCGGGGGCTACACCTTC.

V usage is TRBV4-1 and J usage is TRBJ2-5, with D perhaps matching TRBD1 (6 bases). The CDR3 runs 15 residues. Trimming took 5 bases from V and 4 from J, leaving 17 bases between them. Germline CDR1 MGHRA, CDR2 YSYEKL. The CDR3 coding sequence is TGCGCCAGCAGCAAACAACAGGGCGCGGGAGAGACCCAGTACTTC. Translation gives CASSKQQGAGETQYF.

The chain carries TRBV13 and TRBJ1-1; possible D gene TRBD1, 5 bases. V was cut by 7 bases and J by 0 bases, with 15 bases left in between. The CDR3 has 15 amino acids. Per germline, CDR1 PRHDT and CDR2 FYEKMQ (reference sequence). CDR3 nucleotide sequence: TGTGCCAGCACCCTGGGGCAGATCCTGAACACTGAAGCTTTCTTT. This gives the protein CASTLGQILNTEAFF.

This chain links TRBV6-6 with TRBJ2-7, with D tentatively TRBD2 (5 bases). CDR1 and CDR2 from the germline V gene are MNHNY and SVGAGI (reference sequence). The CDR3 consists of 15 residues. V gave up 5 bases and J gave up 2 bases, with 16 bases separating them. CDR3 sequence reads: CASSNREFRTYEQYF. In DNA form, the CDR3 reads TGTGCCAGCAGTAACCGGGAATTTCGTACCTACGAGCAGTACTTC.

This clone showed up just a few times. This sequence joins TRBV12-5 and TRBJ2-2; 9 bases align to TRBD2. CDR1 is LGHNT and CDR2 is FRNRAP in the germline V gene. V trimming: 4 bases; J trimming: 6 bases; junction bases outside the gene matches: 9. CDR3 length: 16 amino acids. The CDR3 region is CASGSPAGGKAGELFF. In DNA form, the CDR3 reads TGTGCTAGTGGTTCCCCCGCGGGAGGGAAGGCCGGGGAGCTGTTTTTT. The complete variable domain, with remaining parts taken from reference TRBV12-5 and TRBJ2-2, reads DARVTQTPRHKVTEMGQEVTMRCQPILGHNTVFWYRQTMMQGLELLAYFRNRAPLDDSGMPKDRFSAEMPDATLATLKIQPSEPRDSAVYFCASGSPAGGKAGELFFGEGSRLTVL.

The chain links TRBV4-3 to TRBJ1-3, with a tentative D call TRBD1 (6 bases). Trimming shortened V by 0 bases and J by 2 bases, and 14 bases separated the two germline ends. The length of the CDR3 is 17 residues. CDR1 and CDR2 (germline): LGHNA, YSLEER. Here the CDR3 reads CASSQDMGARTGNTIYF. DNA for the CDR3: TGCGCCAGCAGCCAAGATATGGGGGCACGGACTGGAAACACCATATATTTT.

The rearrangement uses TRBV18 and TRBJ2-7; TRBD2 agrees at 15 bases. Germline CDR1 and CDR2: KGHSH and LQKENI. Trimming removed 4 bases from V and 2 bases from J; junction bases left unmatched: 6. This CDR3 has 17 amino acids. As DNA, the CDR3 is TGTGCCAGCTCACTCGGACTAGCGGGAGGGACTCCCTACGAGCAGTACTTC. This translates into CASSLGLAGGTPYEQYF. Full variable domain (missing parts from reference TRBV18 and TRBJ2-7): NAGVMQNPRHLVRRRGQEARLRCSPMKGHSHVYWYRQLPEEGLKFMVYLQKENIIDESGMPKERFSAEFPKEGPSILRIQQVVRGDSAAYFCASSLGLAGGTPYEQYFGPGTRLTVT.